This entry lists 5 T cell receptor beta chains sequenced from one sample in a study of blood T cell repertoires in COVID-19. Clones were sequenced by immunoSEQ multiplex PCR, and TCRdb holds only the in-frame ones, with some missing. The sample carries 350,000 or so clones, around four fifths recorded once. The sample was peripheral blood. These receptor sequences come from a man younger than 45 with active or convalescent COVID-19.

In this sample, this clone turned up once. The V call is TRBV9, the J call TRBJ2-7; TRBD2 might be the D (5 bases). Trimming cost V 0 bases and J 1 base, with 8 bases left between them. CDR1 is SGDLS and CDR2 is YYNGEE in the germline V gene. This CDR3 has 14 residues. CDR3 DNA: TGTGCCAGCAGCGTAGGGAGCGGTTCCTACGAGCAGTACTTC. Encoded protein: CASSVGSGSYEQYF.

The rearrangement links TRBV25-1 to TRBJ2-7, with a tentative D call TRBD1 (6 bases). CDR3 size: 13 residues. Germline lookup yields CDR1 MGHDK and CDR2 SYGVNS. V lost 1 base, J lost 5 bases, and 9 bases lay in between. The DNA for the CDR3 is TGTGCCAGCAGTGAATCAGGGGAGCACGAGCAGTACTTC. Its translation is CASSESGEHEQYF.

This clone was picked up a small number of times. The CDR3 bases are TGTGCCAGCAGTCCCCTGACTTTAGATACGCAGTATTTT. Its translation is CASSPLTLDTQYF. This chain uses TRBV27 with TRBJ2-3; D uncertain. V lost 5 bases and J 5 bases, leaving 11 bases between the germline ends. The CDR3 runs 13 residues. Germline CDR1 MNHEY, CDR2 SMNVEV (reference sequence).

This rearrangement joins TRBV7-9 to TRBJ1-2; 7 bases agree with TRBD1. Germline V gene sequence: CDR1 SEHNR, CDR2 FQNEAQ (reference sequence). The ends lost 5 bases at V and 7 bases at J; junction bases unmatched: 7. The CDR3 contains 13 residues. The CDR3 sequence: CASSPQGDRGYTF. The CDR3 nucleotides are TGTGCCAGCAGCCCGCAGGGGGATCGTGGCTACACCTTC.

A note on this clone: In the same sample, other DNA sequences code for this CDR3. This chain joins TRBV5-1 and TRBJ2-1; maybe TRBD2 (6 bases). The CDR3 is 15 residues long. Trimming left V 2 bases short and J 1 base short, with 10 bases between. The germline V gene encodes CDR1 SGHRS and CDR2 YFSETQ. DNA of the CDR3: TGCGCCAGCAGCTTTGGGACTCTTTCCTACAATGAGCAGTTCTTC. Its translation: CASSFGTLSYNEQFF.